This paragraph reports one TCR beta chain. What it binds is not known. From germline, CDR1 is SGDLS and CDR2 YYNGEE. V lost 0 bases to trimming and J lost 4 bases, with 11 bases between them. This CDR3 contains 15 residues. PCR employed 60 Vbeta and 13 Jbeta primers. Only in-frame clones appear in the TCRdb table, and some are missing; sequencing was by immunoSEQ multiplex PCR. The sample holds over 100,000 clones, around 75% seen once. This specimen comes from a study of cytomegalovirus exposure and HLA in healthy donors. Study-level points and caveats: Sequencing depth roughly uniform across donors was assumed in presence/absence analyses. Some V segments (TRBV6-2 and TRBV6-3 among them) were excluded as indistinguishable.

The sequenced sample consisted of PBMCs. The gene calls are TRBV9 and TRBJ2-1; D may be TRBD2 (6 bases). The sequence derives from a young woman in good health and CMV-seronegative. The CDR3 is CASSVGSSGYNEQFF. The CDR3 DNA is TGTGCCAGCAGCGTAGGGAGTAGCGGATACAATGAGCAGTTCTTC. Filled out from reference TRBV9 and TRBJ2-1, the complete variable domain reads DSGVTQTPKHLITATGQRVTLRCSPRSGDLSVYWYQQSLDQGLQFLIQYYNGEERAKGNILERFSAQQFPDLHSELNLSSLELGDSALYFCASSVGSSGYNEQFFGPGTRLTVL.